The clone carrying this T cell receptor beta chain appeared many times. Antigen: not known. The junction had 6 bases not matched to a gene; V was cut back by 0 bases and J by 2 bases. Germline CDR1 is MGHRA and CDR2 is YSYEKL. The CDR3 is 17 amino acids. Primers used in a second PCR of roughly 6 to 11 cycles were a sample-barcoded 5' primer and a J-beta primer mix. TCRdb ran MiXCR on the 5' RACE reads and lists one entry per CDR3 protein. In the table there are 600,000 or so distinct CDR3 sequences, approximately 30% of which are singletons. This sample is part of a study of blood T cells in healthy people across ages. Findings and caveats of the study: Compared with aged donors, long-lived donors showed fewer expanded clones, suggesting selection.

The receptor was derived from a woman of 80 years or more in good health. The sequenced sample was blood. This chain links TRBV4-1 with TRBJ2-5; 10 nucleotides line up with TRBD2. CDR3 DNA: TGCGCCAGCAGCCAAGAGGTGCCAGCGGGGGGGCAAGAGACCCAGTACTTC. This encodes CASSQEVPAGGQETQYF.